What follows is one TCR beta chain and its context. This sample stems from a study of blood T cell repertoires in COVID-19. Per the authors' pipeline: Amplification from reference gene primers served as the basis for estimated nucleated cell counts. The repertoire was sequenced with immunoSEQ multiplex PCR; TCRdb's copy has only in-frame clones and lacks some. V and J calls and clone size are copied from that table; D and trimming were computed from the DNA. The sample yields 200,000 to 250,000 clones, 84% seen once. Trimming took off 8 bases at V and 0 bases at J, with 14 bases between the two ends. In germline, CDR1 is SNHLY, CDR2 FYNNEI. The CDR3 runs 15 residues.

The TCR comes from a woman in her 50s with active or convalescent COVID-19. The chain has TRBV2 and TRBJ1-3, with a tentative D call TRBD1 (6 bases). The sample consisted of peripheral blood. In nucleotides, the CDR3 is TGTGCCAGCCAGGGGCAGGCGACCTCTGGAAACACCATATATTTT. Its translation: CASQGQATSGNTIYF.